Listed below are T cell receptor beta chains from one sample, sequenced in a study of T cell responses to AZD1222 COVID-19 vaccine. Sequencing used immunoSEQ multiplex PCR; TCRdb keeps in-frame clones, though not all of them. The sample comprises about 110,000 clones, around nine tenths of which are singletons, and roughly 15% rests with the top ten. The specimen comprised peripheral blood, sampled 28 days after the second AZD1222 dose. The receptor source for this set is an adult who received the AZD1222 COVID-19 vaccine. Each CDR3 is given with its conserved first and last residue.

cdr3_length: 17
j_call: TRBJ1-5
v_call: TRBV18
cdr3_aa: CASSPILIGHSNQPQHF

cdr3_length: 13
j_call: TRBJ1-1
v_call: TRBV11-3
cdr3_aa: CASSPGTGREAFF

cdr3_length: 14
j_call: TRBJ2-1
v_call: TRBV19
cdr3_aa: CASSVAGGKNEQFF

cdr3_length: 11
j_call: TRBJ2-3
v_call: TRBV2
cdr3_aa: CASMGGDTQYF

cdr3_length: 11
j_call: TRBJ1-2
v_call: TRBV12-3/TRBV12-4
cdr3_aa: CASSTVYGYTF

cdr3_length: 15
j_call: TRBJ1-1
v_call: TRBV7-6
cdr3_aa: CASSLAPEGDTEAFF

cdr3_length: 14
j_call: TRBJ2-5
v_call: TRBV18
cdr3_aa: CASSPPSNQETQYF

cdr3_length: 16
j_call: TRBJ2-2
v_call: TRBV10-3
cdr3_aa: CAISEIQKAATGELFF

cdr3_length: 13
j_call: TRBJ1-2
v_call: TRBV4-1
cdr3_aa: CASSQGYAPGYTF

cdr3_length: 17
j_call: TRBJ1-1
v_call: TRBV19
cdr3_aa: CASSIPGQGARRAEAFF

cdr3_length: 14
j_call: TRBJ2-5
v_call: TRBV6-5
cdr3_aa: CASSTRTGEETQYF

cdr3_length: 12
j_call: TRBJ2-2
v_call: TRBV12-5
cdr3_aa: CASASGSGELFF

cdr3_length: 14
j_call: TRBJ2-7
v_call: TRBV5-4
cdr3_aa: CASSQGGAGYEQYF

cdr3_length: 17
j_call: TRBJ1-3
v_call: TRBV19
cdr3_aa: CASSNPAGTGSGNTIYF

cdr3_length: 13
j_call: TRBJ2-7
v_call: TRBV18
cdr3_aa: CASSPGLDYEQYF

cdr3_length: 16
j_call: TRBJ1-6
v_call: TRBV7-6
cdr3_aa: CASSLQSDSNNSPLHF

cdr3_length: 16
j_call: TRBJ2-3
v_call: TRBV5-1
cdr3_aa: CASSSPTGTLTDTQYF

cdr3_length: 13
j_call: TRBJ1-1
v_call: TRBV7-9
cdr3_aa: CASSTRRGTEAFF

cdr3_length: 15
j_call: TRBJ1-1
v_call: TRBV27
cdr3_aa: CASSFPGQGRTEAFF

cdr3_length: 15
j_call: TRBJ1-1
v_call: TRBV7-9
cdr3_aa: CASTPGGQRNTEAFF

cdr3_length: 12
j_call: TRBJ2-7
v_call: TRBV6-2/TRBV6-3
cdr3_aa: CASSGGAYEQYF

cdr3_length: 15
j_call: TRBJ1-1
v_call: TRBV10-3
cdr3_aa: CAISESRGEGTEAFF

cdr3_length: 17
j_call: TRBJ1-6
v_call: TRBV10-1
cdr3_aa: CASSEEGASSYNSPLHF

cdr3_length: 17
j_call: TRBJ2-1
v_call: TRBV28
cdr3_aa: CASHTPGLAGEMYEQFF

cdr3_length: 14
j_call: TRBJ1-1
v_call: TRBV19
cdr3_aa: CASSIRPENTEAFF

cdr3_length: 13
j_call: TRBJ1-2
v_call: TRBV2
cdr3_aa: CASTGDRGYGYTF

cdr3_length: 14
j_call: TRBJ1-1
v_call: TRBV6-5
cdr3_aa: CASRPNNRGTEAFF

cdr3_length: 13
j_call: TRBJ1-1
v_call: TRBV24-1
cdr3_aa: CATSDEGFSQAFF

cdr3_length: 14
j_call: TRBJ1-1
v_call: TRBV4-1
cdr3_aa: CASSQSNRARKAFF

cdr3_length: 15
j_call: TRBJ2-7
v_call: TRBV21-1
cdr3_aa: CASSKDGGLLYGQYF

cdr3_length: 15
j_call: TRBJ2-7
v_call: TRBV27
cdr3_aa: CASSQGLAGEGEQYF

cdr3_length: 14
j_call: TRBJ2-3
v_call: TRBV24-1
cdr3_aa: CATSDPDGSDTQYF

cdr3_length: 11
j_call: TRBJ1-2
v_call: TRBV29-1
cdr3_aa: CSLGGAYGYTF

cdr3_length: 15
j_call: TRBJ2-1
v_call: TRBV5-1
cdr3_aa: CASSLAYGTRNEQFF

cdr3_length: 15
j_call: TRBJ1-6
v_call: TRBV5-1
cdr3_aa: CASSLDSSYNSPLHF

cdr3_length: 15
j_call: TRBJ2-7
v_call: TRBV7-6
cdr3_aa: CASSLEATAHHEQYF

cdr3_length: 13
j_call: TRBJ2-3
v_call: TRBV5-1
cdr3_aa: CASSPGSTDTQYF

cdr3_length: 16
j_call: TRBJ2-1
v_call: TRBV27
cdr3_aa: CASSSSGQGAWNEQFF

cdr3_length: 16
j_call: TRBJ1-4
v_call: TRBV7-8
cdr3_aa: CASSLVGTTLNEKLFF

cdr3_length: 13
j_call: TRBJ1-1
v_call: TRBV6-1
cdr3_aa: CASSETSRTEAFF

cdr3_length: 17
j_call: TRBJ1-6
v_call: TRBV27
cdr3_aa: CASSLMGGSGVNSPLHF

cdr3_length: 15
j_call: TRBJ2-4
v_call: TRBV5-1
cdr3_aa: CASSPQGVDKNIQYF

cdr3_length: 18
j_call: TRBJ2-5
v_call: TRBV19
cdr3_aa: CASSIETSGRNFQETQYF

cdr3_length: 13
j_call: TRBJ1-4
v_call: TRBV7-9
cdr3_aa: CAIGSATNEKLFF

cdr3_length: 15
j_call: TRBJ2-5
v_call: TRBV27
cdr3_aa: CASRVLRGSPETQYF

cdr3_length: 13
j_call: TRBJ2-7
v_call: TRBV12-5
cdr3_aa: CASGLEPGLEQYF

cdr3_length: 13
j_call: TRBJ1-2
v_call: TRBV16
cdr3_aa: CASSQSRFYGYTF

cdr3_length: 14
j_call: TRBJ1-4
v_call: TRBV5-1
cdr3_aa: CASSLEQGQEKLFF

cdr3_length: 13
j_call: TRBJ2-1
v_call: TRBV5-1
cdr3_aa: CASRWGQGAPQFF